The sequence of this TCR beta chain was determined in a study of T cell responses to AZD1222 COVID-19 vaccine. Study observations and caveats: White British donors predominated, females outnumbered males, and clonal diversity was possibly underestimated. Baseline serostatus was positive in only a handful of AZD1222 recipients.

Germline CDR1 SEHNR, CDR2 FQNEAQ (reference sequence). CDR3 length equals 14 residues. With respect to this clone: Its antigen is still unknown. The junction departs from the called germline gene at one end, perhaps through a read error.

Libraries were prepared by immunoSEQ multiplex PCR; TCRdb keeps only in-frame clonotypes and omits some of them. The table lists 72,000 or so clones, around 90% of them singletons. The sample in question was peripheral blood, obtained on day 0 of AZD1222 vaccination. This chain uses TRBV7-9 with TRBJ2-3; 10 bases fit TRBD2. This clonotype was obtained from an adult in good health. The CDR3 sequence: CASSLAGATDTQYF. CDR3 bases: TGTGCCAGCAGCCTAGCGGGGGCTACAGATACGCAGTATTTT.